What follows are 31 T cell receptor beta chains derived from one specimen sequenced in a study of Graves' ophthalmopathy and Graves' hyperthyroidism. RNA transcripts were the template, and TCR beta CDR3 regions were amplified from them. First-round RT-PCR used HTBI primers; second-round multiplex PCR followed. Via MiXCR, TCRdb re-called the multiplex PCR reads, giving one row per CDR3 protein. This sample yields approximately 1.2 million distinct CDR3 sequences, of which about two fifths are seen a single time; over 8.5% belongs to the top ten. Sample: peripheral blood or thyroid tissue (not recorded which). All receptors derive from an adult man with Graves' hyperthyroidism.

The rearrangement links TRBV10-2 to TRBJ2-7; TRBD1 aligns across 9 bases. After removal of 5 bases from V and 6 bases from J, the junction contained 5 bases not matched to a gene. The germline V gene encodes CDR1 WSHSY and CDR2 SAAADI. CDR3 size: 13 residues. CDR3 in amino acids: CASSRDREAEQYF. The CDR3 DNA is TGCGCCAGCAGTCGGGACAGGGAGGCCGAGCAGTACTTC.

The chain uses TRBV3-2 and TRBJ2-5; the D segment call TRBD1 is taken from the table without a DNA check. The J call may not be correct, given that the DNA end is closer to TRBJ2-7. TRBV3-2 is a known pseudogene. The CDR3 extends over 15 amino acids. DNA of the CDR3: TGTGCCAGCAGTCTTGACAGGGGGGGATCCTACGAGCAGTACTTC. Amino acid sequence: CASSLDRGGSYEQYF.

In the case of this clonotype: This CDR3 is missing its conserved last phenylalanine or tryptophan, likely due to a read error. The DNA is omitted, as the CDR3 cannot be located on it reliably, and the CDR3 follows TCRdb's listing. The J gene is TRBJ2-7, the V gene TRBV7-6; the table gives TRBD1 as D, unverified against the DNA. The germline gives CDR1 SGHVS, CDR2 FNYEAQ. The CDR3 region is 8 residues in length, termini included. The CDR3 protein is CASSLEDR.

Many counts were recorded for this clonotype. The chain uses TRBV5-1 and TRBJ2-5; D perhaps matches TRBD2 (5 bases). Trimming took 0 bases from V and 5 from J, leaving 11 bases between them. This CDR3 has 14 residues. The V gene's germline CDR1 is SGHRS and CDR2 YFSETQ. In DNA form, the CDR3 reads TGCGCCAGCAGCTTGGAAGGGCGGAGGGAGACCCAGTACTTC. The encoded protein is CASSLEGRRETQYF.

This clonotype was found many times. The chain uses TRBV2 and TRBJ1-6, with 9 nucleotides matching TRBD1. Germline V lookup: CDR1 SNHLY, CDR2 FYNNEI. The CDR3 runs 15 residues. With 6 bases clipped from V and 4 bases from J, the junction kept 4 bases outside the gene matches. In nucleotides, the CDR3 is TGTGCCAGCAGGCCCGGGACAGGGTATAATTCACCCCTCCACTTT. Its protein is CASRPGTGYNSPLHF.

The chain recombines TRBV14 with TRBJ1-1, with D perhaps matching TRBD1 (5 bases). The CDR3 is made up of 16 amino acids. Germline-derived CDR1 and CDR2 are SGHDN and FVKESK. V gave up 0 bases and J gave up 2 bases, with 13 bases separating them. The CDR3 spells CASSQELGGVNTEAFF. CDR3 nucleotides: TGTGCCAGCAGCCAAGAATTGGGAGGGGTTAACACTGAAGCTTTCTTT.

The chain joins TRBV7-2 to TRBJ1-3, with 7 bases matching TRBD1. The CDR3 runs to 15 residues. Germline lookup yields CDR1 SGHTA and CDR2 FQGNSA. With V trimmed by 3 bases and J by 3 bases, 5 bases remained unmatched. This CDR3 reads CASSFRQGFGNTIYF. The CDR3 DNA sequence: TGTGCCAGCAGCTTTCGACAGGGCTTTGGAAACACCATATATTTT.

The chain is built from TRBV7-9 and TRBJ2-7; D is tentatively TRBD1 or TRBD2 (5 bases each). Germline V gene lookup returns CDR1 SEHNR and CDR2 FQNEAQ (reference sequence). The CDR3 loop spans 15 amino acids. Trimming left V 6 bases short and J 2 bases short, with 17 bases between. The CDR3 coding sequence is TGTGCCAGCAGTTTACCGAGGGGAGTGGCCTACGAGCAGTACTTC. Its protein product is CASSLPRGVAYEQYF.

By share, this clonotype counts as medium-sized. The rearrangement joins TRBV7-7 to TRBJ2-5; D possibly corresponds to TRBD1 (5 bases). From germline, CDR1 is SSHAT and CDR2 FNYEAQ (reference sequence). This CDR3 comprises 12 residues. V was pared by 5 bases and J by 4 bases, with 8 bases between. CDR3 sequence (DNA): TGTGCCAGCAGCGTGCAGGGAGAGACCCAGTACTTC. This translates into CASSVQGETQYF.

This clonotype was counted many times. The rearrangement joins TRBV7-2 to TRBJ2-2; tentatively, D is TRBD2 (6 bases). The germline gives CDR1 SGHTA, CDR2 FQGNSA. The CDR3 runs to 16 residues. V gave up 5 bases and J gave up 5 bases, with 18 bases separating them. CDR3 loop: CASSPPGGKVTGELFF. CDR3 nucleotides: TGTGCCAGCAGCCCACCCGGGGGAAAGGTGACCGGGGAGCTGTTTTTT.

This clonotype was counted ten times or more. V is TRBV7-2 and J is TRBJ2-5, with TRBD2 identical over 9 bases. The J segment lost 5 bases and the V segment lost 6 bases, leaving 7 bases of the junction unmatched. The CDR3 runs to 14 residues. Germline lookup yields CDR1 SGHTA and CDR2 FQGNSA. The CDR3 sequence: CASRPGLALETQYF. The DNA for the CDR3 is TGTGCCAGCAGACCGGGACTAGCACTCGAGACCCAGTACTTC.

The chain is built from TRBV5-1 and TRBJ1-4, with TRBD1 matching 7 bases. The junction had 7 bases not matched to a gene; V was cut back by 2 bases and J by 6 bases. Germline lookup yields CDR1 SGHRS and CDR2 YFSETQ. There are 15 residues in the CDR3. The CDR3, as DNA: TGCGCCAGCAGCTTACAGGGGATTAGATATGAAAAACTGTTTTTT. It yields the protein CASSLQGIRYEKLFF.

There are many counts of this clonotype. The genes are TRBV5-1 and TRBJ2-7; 7 bases align to TRBD1. Germline V gene data show CDR1 as SGHRS and CDR2 as YFSETQ. The CDR3 extends over 12 amino acids. After removal of 3 bases from V and 3 bases from J, the junction contained 0 bases not matched to a gene. The CDR3 region is CASSWDSYEQYF. The CDR3, as DNA: TGCGCCAGCAGCTGGGACAGCTACGAGCAGTACTTC.

Concerning this clonotype: Lacking the conserved final phenylalanine or tryptophan, this CDR3 likely reflects a read error. J is TRBJ1-1 and V is TRBV29-1, with a possible D match to TRBD1 (5 bases). The CDR3 spans 12 residues. The germline gives CDR1 SQVTM, CDR2 ANQGSEA. Between the trimmed V and J ends, which lost 4 bases and 4 bases, there was a span of 10 bases. DNA for the CDR3: TGCAGCGTTGGGGACCGAGGCACTGAAGCTTTCCTT. This gives the protein CSVGDRGTEAFL.

This clonotype was seen more than once but under ten times. The chain links TRBV10-3 to TRBJ2-3; TRBD2 matches at 7 bases. The ends lost 7 bases at V and 2 bases at J; junction bases unmatched: 6. This CDR3 region has 14 residues. Germline CDR1 ENHRY, CDR2 SYGVKD. The DNA for the CDR3 is TGTGCCATCAACAAAGCGGGGCCCACAGATACGCAGTATTTT. Protein product: CAINKAGPTDTQYF.

This clonotype was seen once. The chain joins TRBV11-2 to TRBJ2-5, with D possibly TRBD2 on 5 matching bases. Germline CDR1 reads SGHAT; CDR2 reads FQNNGV. The CDR3 has 13 residues. The V gene lost 6 bases and the J gene lost 4 bases, with 12 bases spanning the gap. CDR3 DNA: TGTGCCAGCAGACCTGCTGGGAGAGAGACCCAGTACTTC. This translates into CASRPAGRETQYF.

The rearrangement links TRBV10-3 to TRBJ2-7; the match to TRBD1 covers 7 bases. The CDR3 is 12 amino acids. Germline V gives CDR1 ENHRY, CDR2 SYGVKD. The V segment lost 2 bases and the J segment 6 bases; nucleotides outside the gene matches: 1. The CDR3 DNA reads TGTGCCATCAGTGAGCCAGGGGGCGAGCAGTACTTC. Protein product: CAISEPGGEQYF.

Only a few counts were recorded for this clonotype. V and J are TRBV19 and TRBJ1-1; possible D gene TRBD1, 6 bases. The CDR3 contains 14 residues. V gave up 2 bases and J gave up 4 bases, with 11 bases separating them. Germline CDR1 is LNHDA and CDR2 is SQIVND (reference sequence). The CDR3 sequence: CASSILQGGTEAFF. DNA for the CDR3: TGTGCCAGTAGTATATTACAGGGTGGCACTGAAGCTTTCTTT.

Concerning this clonotype: The germline gene is not matched at one end of the junction; a read error may be the cause. V gene TRBV10-3 combines with J gene TRBJ2-7; D gene ambiguous. CDR1 and CDR2 (germline): ENHRY, SYGVKD. The CDR3 runs to 9 residues. In DNA, the CDR3 is TGTGCCTTCAGTTACGAGCAGTACTTC. Protein: CAFSYEQYF.

This clonotype was recorded a few times. This chain links TRBV11-2 with TRBJ2-2; 14 nucleotides align to TRBD2. CDR3 length equals 15 residues. Trimming at V came to 5 bases and at J to 6 bases, leaving 2 bases not matched to a gene. CDR1 is SGHAT, CDR2 FQNNGV, per germline. The CDR3 DNA sequence: TGTGCCAGCAGCGGGACTAGCGGGGGCCCCGGGGAGCTGTTTTTT. Its protein product is CASSGTSGGPGELFF.

The J gene is TRBJ2-7, the V gene TRBV5-4; tentatively, D is TRBD1 (6 bases). The CDR3 runs to 15 residues. Germline values: CDR1 SGHNT, CDR2 YYREEE (reference sequence). V was pared by 6 bases and J by 0 bases, with 16 bases between. The CDR3 DNA reads TGTGCCAGCAAGGGGGACGGAAGCAGCTCCTACGAGCAGTACTTC. Protein: CASKGDGSSSYEQYF.

This clonotype was detected many times. V usage is TRBV29-1 and J usage is TRBJ1-1; tentatively, D is TRBD1 (5 bases). V was cut by 0 bases and J by 5 bases, with 16 bases left in between. CDR1 is SQVTM and CDR2 is ANQGSEA in the germline V gene. The CDR3 consists of 15 residues. CDR3 amino acids: CSVEDFGQGKTEAFF. CDR3 nucleotides: TGCAGCGTTGAAGACTTCGGGCAGGGAAAAACTGAAGCTTTCTTT.

About this clonotype: A much larger clone is a single base away; this may be a read error. The CDR3 coding sequence is TGTGCCAGCAGCGTATCGACATCGGGGGCCCAGCATTTT. Translating gives CASSVSTSGAQHF. The V gene is TRBV9, the J gene TRBJ1-5, with a tentative D call TRBD1 (5 bases). This CDR3 region has 13 residues. V was pared by 1 base and J by 11 bases, with 13 bases between. CDR1 SGDLS and CDR2 YYNGEE come from the germline V gene.

This clonotype was counted ten times or more. The chain combines TRBV19 with TRBJ2-5; D remains unclear. Germline-derived CDR1 and CDR2 are LNHDA and SQIVND (reference sequence). The CDR3 runs to 14 residues. V lost 7 bases, J lost 0 bases, and 12 bases lay in between. The CDR3 DNA reads TGTGCCAGTAACACCCCTGGGTACCAAGAGACCCAGTACTTC. The encoded protein is CASNTPGYQETQYF.

This clonotype was recorded at least ten times. Written as DNA, the CDR3 is TGCAGTGCTCCTAGCGGGGGGGCTCGGTACGAGCAGTACTTC. It codes for CSAPSGGARYEQYF. The V gene is TRBV20-1, the J gene TRBJ2-7, with TRBD2 matching 12 bases. V shed 5 bases and J 4 bases; nucleotides not matched to a gene: 6. Germline V gene lookup returns CDR1 DFQATT and CDR2 SNEGSKA (reference sequence). The CDR3 extends over 14 amino acids.

The genes are TRBV5-6 and TRBJ2-7; D is possibly TRBD1 (6 bases). Trimming cost V 2 bases and J 4 bases, with 13 bases left between them. CDR3 length: 14 residues. Per the germline V gene, CDR1 is SGHDT and CDR2 is YYEEEE. This CDR3 is CASSFTGSEYEQYF. The CDR3 nucleotides are TGTGCCAGCAGCTTCACAGGGAGTGAGTACGAGCAGTACTTC.

V and J are TRBV30 and TRBJ1-1; D is perhaps TRBD1 (6 bases). The CDR3 totals 12 residues. Per the germline V gene, CDR1 is GTSNPN and CDR2 is SVGIG (reference sequence). V lost 2 bases and J lost 5, with 9 bases in between. The CDR3 loop is CAWSRQGTEAFF. Written as DNA, the CDR3 is TGTGCCTGGAGTCGTCAGGGGACTGAAGCTTTCTTT.

Remarks on this clonotype: A much larger clonotype is one base distant, so this may be a read error. CDR3: CASSASGFDDSPLHF. The CDR3 coding sequence is TGTGCCAGCAGTGCCTCGGGTTTCGATGATTCACCCCTCCACTTT. The chain links TRBV6-4 to TRBJ1-6; D remains unclear. The CDR3 consists of 15 residues. V dropped 4 bases and J dropped 8 bases, with 15 bases sitting between them. Per the germline V gene, CDR1 is MRHNA and CDR2 is SNTAGT.

This chain joins TRBV2 and TRBJ2-7; 10 positions agree with TRBD1. The CDR3 has 13 amino acids. The ends lost 6 bases at V and 6 bases at J; junction bases unmatched: 5. Per germline, CDR1 SNHLY and CDR2 FYNNEI. DNA for the CDR3: TGTGCCAGCAGGGGGACAGGGGACTTCGAGCAGTACTTC. Its translation is CASRGTGDFEQYF. Complete variable domain (other parts from reference TRBV2 and TRBJ2-7): EPEVTQTPSHQVTQMGQEVILRCVPISNHLYFYWYRQILGQKVEFLVSFYNNEISEKSEIFDDQFSVERPDGSNFTLKIRSTKLEDSAMYFCASRGTGDFEQYFGPGTRLTVT.

This clonotype was seen a few times. The chain links TRBV10-3 to TRBJ2-2; 9 nucleotides line up with TRBD2. The junction had 7 bases not matched to a gene; V was cut back by 2 bases and J by 0 bases. The germline CDR1 and CDR2 sequences are ENHRY and SYGVKD. The CDR3 covers 18 residues. This CDR3 reads CAISELLAGETNTGELFF. In DNA, the CDR3 is TGTGCCATCAGTGAGCTGTTAGCGGGGGAAACGAACACCGGGGAGCTGTTTTTT.

This clonotype was detected ten times or more. J is TRBJ1-5 and V is TRBV7-9; D is unclear. Trimming shortened V by 5 bases and J by 8 bases, and 19 bases separated the two germline ends. The germline gives CDR1 SEHNR, CDR2 FQNEAQ (reference sequence). The CDR3 runs to 15 residues. In DNA, the CDR3 is TGTGCCAGCAGCCCCTACATCCCGGGAACGGAGCCCCAGCATTTT. Protein product: CASSPYIPGTEPQHF. Filled out from reference TRBV7-9 and TRBJ1-5, the complete variable domain reads DTGVSQNPRHKITKRGQNVTFRCDPISEHNRLYWYRQTLGQGPEFLTYFQNEAQLEKSRLLSDRFSAERPKGSFSTLEIQRTEQGDSAMYLCASSPYIPGTEPQHFGDGTRLSIL.